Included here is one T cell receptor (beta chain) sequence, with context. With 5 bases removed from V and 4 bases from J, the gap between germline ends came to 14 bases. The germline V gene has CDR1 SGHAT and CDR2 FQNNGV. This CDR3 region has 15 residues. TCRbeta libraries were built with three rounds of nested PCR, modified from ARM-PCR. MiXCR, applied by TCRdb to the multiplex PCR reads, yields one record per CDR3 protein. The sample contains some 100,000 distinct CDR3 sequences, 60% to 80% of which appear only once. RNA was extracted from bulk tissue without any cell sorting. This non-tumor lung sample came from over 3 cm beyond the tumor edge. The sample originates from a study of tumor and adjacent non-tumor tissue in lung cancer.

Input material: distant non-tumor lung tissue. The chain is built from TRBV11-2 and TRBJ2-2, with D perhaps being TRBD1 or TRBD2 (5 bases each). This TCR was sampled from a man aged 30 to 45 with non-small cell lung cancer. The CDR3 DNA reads TGTGCCAGCAGCCTCTATGGGGCGGGCACCGGGGAGCTGTTTTTT. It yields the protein CASSLYGAGTGELFF. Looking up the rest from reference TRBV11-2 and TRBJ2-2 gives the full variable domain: EAGVAQSPRYKIIEKRQSVAFWCNPISGHATLYWYQQILGQGPKLLIQFQNNGVVDDSQLPKDRFSAERLKGVDSTLKIQPAKLEDSAVYLCASSLYGAGTGELFFGEGSRLTVL.